This TCR beta chain was recorded in a study of early stage breast cancer tumors. At the level of the study: Of 15 to 20 invasive breast tumors, fewer than 13 were hormone receptor-positive, HER2-negative. Study outcomes and limitations: Compared with adjacent normal breast tissue, tumors showed roughly 2.5-fold greater T cell density and higher clonality.

Worth noting for this clone: Its specificity is unknown.

Only in-frame clones appear in the TCRdb table, and some are missing; sequencing was by immunoSEQ multiplex PCR. The table records tens of thousands of clones, 79% of them present only once. V was clipped by 4 bases and J by 3 bases, with 19 bases between them. Germline CDR1 reads SGHRS; CDR2 reads YFSETQ. The CDR3 length is 17 residues. The sequenced sample consisted of blood. This clonotype originated in a person in their sixties with breast cancer. J is TRBJ2-2 and V is TRBV5-1; D gene uncertain. Here the CDR3 reads CASSQLNVGRDTGELFF. For the CDR3, the DNA is TGCGCCAGCAGCCAACTAAATGTCGGGCGTGACACCGGGGAGCTGTTTTTT.